The clone carrying this TCR beta chain was seen only once. Only in-frame clones appear in the TCRdb table, and some are missing; sequencing was by immunoSEQ multiplex PCR. In the table there are 15,000 or so clones, approximately 94% of which are singletons. Germline loops: CDR1 SGHRS, CDR2 YFSETQ. The CDR3 is made up of 17 amino acids. The V and J ends lost 4 bases and 1 base respectively, with 17 bases between them. The regulatory T cell sort gate was CD4+CD25hiCD127low/negative. These data come from a study of B cell selection in AIRE deficiency. The chain recombines TRBV5-1 with TRBJ2-2; D perhaps matches TRBD1 (6 bases). The sequence was collected from a human donor with AIRE deficiency. The sequenced sample was Tregs sorted from PBMCs. This chain's CDR3 is CASSLFPGHQNTGELFF. The CDR3 region has the DNA TGCGCCAGCAGCCTGTTTCCGGGACATCAGAACACCGGGGAGCTGTTTTTT.